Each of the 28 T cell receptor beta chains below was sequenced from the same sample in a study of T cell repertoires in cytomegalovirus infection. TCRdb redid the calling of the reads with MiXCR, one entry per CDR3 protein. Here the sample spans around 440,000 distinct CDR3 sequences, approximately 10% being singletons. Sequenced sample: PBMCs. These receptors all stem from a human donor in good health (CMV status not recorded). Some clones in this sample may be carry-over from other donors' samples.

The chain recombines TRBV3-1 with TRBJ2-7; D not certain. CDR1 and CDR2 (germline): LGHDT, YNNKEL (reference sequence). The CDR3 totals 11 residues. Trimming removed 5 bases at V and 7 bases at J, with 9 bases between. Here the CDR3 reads CASSSSEEQYF. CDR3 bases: TGTGCCAGCAGCTCAAGTGAAGAGCAGTACTTC.

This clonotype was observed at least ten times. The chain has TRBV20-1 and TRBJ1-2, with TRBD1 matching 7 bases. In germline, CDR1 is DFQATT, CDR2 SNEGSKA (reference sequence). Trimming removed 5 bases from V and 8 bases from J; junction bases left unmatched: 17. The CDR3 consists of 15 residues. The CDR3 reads CSAPPPGRGLGGYTF. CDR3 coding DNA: TGCAGTGCTCCCCCCCCTGGGAGGGGGCTAGGGGGCTACACCTTC.

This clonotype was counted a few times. DNA for the CDR3: TGTGCCAGCAGTGAAACAGGGGGACCCCAGCCCCAGCATTTT. Protein sequence: CASSETGGPQPQHF. V usage is TRBV2 and J usage is TRBJ1-5; 8 nucleotides match TRBD1. Germline V gene sequence: CDR1 SNHLY, CDR2 FYNNEI. This CDR3 is 14 amino acids long. Losses at the gene ends were 2 bases for V and 7 bases for J; bases not matched to a gene: 4. The whole variable domain, remainder taken from reference TRBV2 and TRBJ1-5, is EPEVTQTPSHQVTQMGQEVILRCVPISNHLYFYWYRQILGQKVEFLVSFYNNEISEKSEIFDDQFSVERPDGSNFTLKIRSTKLEDSAMYFCASSETGGPQPQHFGDGTRLSIL.

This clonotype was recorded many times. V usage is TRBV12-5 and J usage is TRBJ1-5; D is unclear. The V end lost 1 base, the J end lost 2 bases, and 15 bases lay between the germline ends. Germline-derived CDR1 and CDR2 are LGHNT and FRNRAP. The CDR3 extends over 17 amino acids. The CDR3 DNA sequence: TGTGCTAGTGGTTTGGCCCGGAGTCCGCTTGGCAATCAGCCCCAGCATTTT. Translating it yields CASGLARSPLGNQPQHF.

The CDR3 here is CASSFRLAGAVSSYNEQFF. CDR3 DNA sequence: TGCGCCAGCAGCTTTCGACTAGCGGGGGCCGTGAGCTCCTACAATGAGCAGTTCTTC. The rearrangement links TRBV5-1 to TRBJ2-1; TRBD2 aligns across 12 bases. This CDR3 region has 19 residues. The V gene end was trimmed by 2 bases and the J gene end by 0 bases; junction bases not matched to a gene: 9. Germline V gene lookup returns CDR1 SGHRS and CDR2 YFSETQ.

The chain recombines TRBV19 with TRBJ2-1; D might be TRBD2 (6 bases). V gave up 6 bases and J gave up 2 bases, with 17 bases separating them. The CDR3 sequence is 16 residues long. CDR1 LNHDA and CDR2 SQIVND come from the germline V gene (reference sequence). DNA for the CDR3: TGTGCCAGTAGCCTTACGGCGGCGGGGCCCTACAATGAGCAGTTCTTC. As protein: CASSLTAAGPYNEQFF.

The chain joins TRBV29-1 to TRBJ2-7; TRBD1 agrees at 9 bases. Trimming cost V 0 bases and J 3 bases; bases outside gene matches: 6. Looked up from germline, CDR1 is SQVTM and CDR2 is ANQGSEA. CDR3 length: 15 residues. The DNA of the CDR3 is TGCAGCGTTGAAGAAGAACAGGGGGCCAACTACGAGCAGTACTTC. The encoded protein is CSVEEEQGANYEQYF.

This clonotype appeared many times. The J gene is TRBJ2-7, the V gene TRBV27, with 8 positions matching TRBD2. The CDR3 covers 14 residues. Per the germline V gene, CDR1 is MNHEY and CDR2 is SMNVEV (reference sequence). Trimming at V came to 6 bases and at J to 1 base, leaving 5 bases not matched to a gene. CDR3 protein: CASRRGGKSYEQYF. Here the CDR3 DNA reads TGTGCCAGCAGACGGGGGGGTAAATCCTACGAGCAGTACTTC.

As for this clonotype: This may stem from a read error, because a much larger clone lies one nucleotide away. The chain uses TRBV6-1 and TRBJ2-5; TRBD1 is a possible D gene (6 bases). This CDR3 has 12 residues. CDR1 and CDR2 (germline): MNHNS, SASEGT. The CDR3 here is CSSRGQQETQYF. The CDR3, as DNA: TGTTCCAGCAGAGGACAGCAAGAGACCCAGTACTTC.

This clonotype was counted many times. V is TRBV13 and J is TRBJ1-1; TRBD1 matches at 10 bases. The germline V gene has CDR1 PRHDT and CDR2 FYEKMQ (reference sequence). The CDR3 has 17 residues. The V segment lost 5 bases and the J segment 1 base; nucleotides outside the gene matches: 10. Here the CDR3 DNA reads TGTGCCAGCAGCCCAGCGGGACAGGGGACCAGGAACACTGAAGCTTTCTTT. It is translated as CASSPAGQGTRNTEAFF.

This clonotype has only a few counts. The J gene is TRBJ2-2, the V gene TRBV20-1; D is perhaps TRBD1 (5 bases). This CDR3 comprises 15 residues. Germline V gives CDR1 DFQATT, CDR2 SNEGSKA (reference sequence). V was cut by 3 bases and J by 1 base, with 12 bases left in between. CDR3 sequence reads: CSASQDTQNTGELFF. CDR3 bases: TGCAGTGCTAGTCAGGACACCCAGAACACCGGGGAGCTGTTTTTT.

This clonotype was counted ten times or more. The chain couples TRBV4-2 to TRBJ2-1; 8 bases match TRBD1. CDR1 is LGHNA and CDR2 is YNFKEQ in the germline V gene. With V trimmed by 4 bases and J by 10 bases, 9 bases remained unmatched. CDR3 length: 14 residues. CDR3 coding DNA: TGTGCCAGCAGCCCACGGACAGGGCTAGGGGAGCAGTTCTTC. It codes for CASSPRTGLGEQFF.

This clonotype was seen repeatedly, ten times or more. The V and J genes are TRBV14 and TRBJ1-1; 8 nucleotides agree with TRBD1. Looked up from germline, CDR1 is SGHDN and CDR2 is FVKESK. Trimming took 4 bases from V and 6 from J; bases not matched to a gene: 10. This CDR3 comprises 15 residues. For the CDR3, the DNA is TGTGCCAGCAGCCGACTTACAGGGGGTACGGCTGAAGCTTTCTTT. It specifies CASSRLTGGTAEAFF.

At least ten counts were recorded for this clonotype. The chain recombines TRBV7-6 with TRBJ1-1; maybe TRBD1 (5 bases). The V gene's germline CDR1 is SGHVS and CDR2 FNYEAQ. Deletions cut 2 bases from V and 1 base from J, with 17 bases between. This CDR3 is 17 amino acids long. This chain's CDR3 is CASSLRPQRGKNTEAFF. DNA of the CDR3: TGTGCCAGCAGCTTAAGGCCGCAACGGGGGAAGAACACTGAAGCTTTCTTT.

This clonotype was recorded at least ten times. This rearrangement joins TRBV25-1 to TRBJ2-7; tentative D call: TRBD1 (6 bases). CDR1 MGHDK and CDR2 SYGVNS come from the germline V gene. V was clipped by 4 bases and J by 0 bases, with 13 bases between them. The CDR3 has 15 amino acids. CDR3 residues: CASSVRDTYSYEQYF. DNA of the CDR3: TGTGCCAGCAGTGTCCGGGACACCTACTCCTACGAGCAGTACTTC.

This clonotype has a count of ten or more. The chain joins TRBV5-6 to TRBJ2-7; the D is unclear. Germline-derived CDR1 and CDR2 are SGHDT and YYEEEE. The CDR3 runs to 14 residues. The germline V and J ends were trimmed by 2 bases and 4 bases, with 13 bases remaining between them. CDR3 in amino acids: CASSFRRLEYEQYF. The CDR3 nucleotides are TGTGCCAGCAGCTTCCGCCGGTTGGAATACGAGCAGTACTTC.

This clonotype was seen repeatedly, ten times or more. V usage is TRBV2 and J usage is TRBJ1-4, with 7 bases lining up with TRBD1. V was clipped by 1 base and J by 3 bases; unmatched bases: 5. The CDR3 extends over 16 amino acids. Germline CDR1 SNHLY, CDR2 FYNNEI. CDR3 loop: CASSEETGRANEKLFF. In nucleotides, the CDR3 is TGTGCCAGCAGTGAAGAGACAGGGCGGGCTAATGAAAAACTGTTTTTT.

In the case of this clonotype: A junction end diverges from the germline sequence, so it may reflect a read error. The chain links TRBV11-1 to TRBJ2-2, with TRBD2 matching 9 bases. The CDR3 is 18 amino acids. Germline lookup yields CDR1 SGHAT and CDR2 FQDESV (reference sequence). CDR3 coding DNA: TGTACCAGCAGCTTAGCCCGAGGTAGCGGGAGTGTCACCGGGGAGCTGTTTTTT. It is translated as CTSSLARGSGSVTGELFF.

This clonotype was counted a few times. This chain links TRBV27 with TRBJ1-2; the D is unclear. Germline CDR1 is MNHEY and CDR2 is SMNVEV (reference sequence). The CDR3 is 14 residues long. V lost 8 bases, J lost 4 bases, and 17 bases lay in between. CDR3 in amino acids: CASGPQRSVYGYTF. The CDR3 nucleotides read TGTGCCAGCGGCCCCCAGCGGTCGGTCTATGGCTACACCTTC.

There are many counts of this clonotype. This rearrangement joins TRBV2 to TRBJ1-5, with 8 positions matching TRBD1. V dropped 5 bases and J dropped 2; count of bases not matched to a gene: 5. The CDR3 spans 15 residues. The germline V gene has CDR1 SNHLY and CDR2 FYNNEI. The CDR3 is CASSIGQGRNQPQHF. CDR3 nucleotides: TGTGCCAGCAGTATCGGACAGGGCCGCAATCAGCCCCAGCATTTT. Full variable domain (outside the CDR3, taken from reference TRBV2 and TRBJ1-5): EPEVTQTPSHQVTQMGQEVILRCVPISNHLYFYWYRQILGQKVEFLVSFYNNEISEKSEIFDDQFSVERPDGSNFTLKIRSTKLEDSAMYFCASSIGQGRNQPQHFGDGTRLSIL.

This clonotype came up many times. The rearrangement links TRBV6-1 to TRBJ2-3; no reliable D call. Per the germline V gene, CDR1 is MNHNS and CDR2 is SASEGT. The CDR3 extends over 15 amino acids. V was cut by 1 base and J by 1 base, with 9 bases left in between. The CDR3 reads CASSEGGYRTDTQYF. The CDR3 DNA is TGTGCCAGCAGTGAAGGGGGATACCGCACAGATACGCAGTATTTT.

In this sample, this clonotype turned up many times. Written as DNA, the CDR3 is TGTGCCAGCAGGGCCCCCATAGGGACCAATGAAAAACTGTTTTTT. Its protein product is CASRAPIGTNEKLFF. The chain employs TRBV7-6 and TRBJ1-4, with a weak D call TRBD1 (5 bases). This CDR3 has 15 amino acids. Germline V lookup: CDR1 SGHVS, CDR2 FNYEAQ. Trimming pared 6 bases from V and 5 bases from J, leaving 16 bases between.

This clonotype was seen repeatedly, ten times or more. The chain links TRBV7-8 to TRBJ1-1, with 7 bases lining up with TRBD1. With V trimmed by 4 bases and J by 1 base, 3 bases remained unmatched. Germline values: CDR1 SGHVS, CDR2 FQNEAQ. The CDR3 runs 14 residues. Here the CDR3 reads CASSSDRRNTEAFF. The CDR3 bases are TGTGCCAGCAGCTCGGACAGGAGGAACACTGAAGCTTTCTTT.

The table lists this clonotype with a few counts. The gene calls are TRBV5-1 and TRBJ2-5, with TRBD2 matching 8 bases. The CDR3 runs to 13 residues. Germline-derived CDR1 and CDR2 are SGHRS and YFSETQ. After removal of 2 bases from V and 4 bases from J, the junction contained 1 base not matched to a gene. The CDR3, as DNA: TGCGCCAGCAGCTTTAGCGGGGTAGAGACCCAGTACTTC. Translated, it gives CASSFSGVETQYF. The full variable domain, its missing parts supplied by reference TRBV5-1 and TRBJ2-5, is KAGVTQTPRYLIKTRGQQVTLSCSPISGHRSVSWYQQTPGQGLQFLFEYFSETQRNKGNFPGRFSGRQFSNSRSEMNVSTLELGDSALYLCASSFSGVETQYFGPGTRLLVL.

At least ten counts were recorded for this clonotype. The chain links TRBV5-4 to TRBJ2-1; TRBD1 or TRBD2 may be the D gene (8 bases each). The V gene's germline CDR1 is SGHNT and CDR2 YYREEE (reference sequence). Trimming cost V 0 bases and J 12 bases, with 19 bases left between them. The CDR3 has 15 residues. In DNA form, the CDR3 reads TGTGCCAGCAGCTTGGCAGGGGGCCCGCGGGGGGCGCAGTTCTTC. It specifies CASSLAGGPRGAQFF.

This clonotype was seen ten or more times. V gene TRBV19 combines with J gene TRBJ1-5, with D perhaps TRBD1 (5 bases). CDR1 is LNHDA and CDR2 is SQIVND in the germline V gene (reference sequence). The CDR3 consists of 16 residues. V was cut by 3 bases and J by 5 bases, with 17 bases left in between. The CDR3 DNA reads TGTGCCAGTAGTATTTCTGGACCCAGGGTGGATCAGCCCCAGCATTTT. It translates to CASSISGPRVDQPQHF.

The CDR3 DNA follows: TGTGCCAGCAGCCCCGGGGTTGAGGGACATCTAGATACGCAGTATTTT. Protein product: CASSPGVEGHLDTQYF. This rearrangement joins TRBV11-3 to TRBJ2-3, with D maybe TRBD1 (6 bases). The ends were cut back, 5 bases at V and 5 bases at J, with 20 bases in the middle. The CDR3 extends over 16 amino acids. Germline CDR1 is SGHNT and CDR2 is YENEEA.

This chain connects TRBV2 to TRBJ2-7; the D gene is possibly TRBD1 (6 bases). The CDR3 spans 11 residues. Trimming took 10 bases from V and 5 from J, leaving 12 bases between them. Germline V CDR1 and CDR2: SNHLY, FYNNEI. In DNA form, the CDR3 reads TGTGCCAACTCCAGGGGCGACGAGCAGTACTTC. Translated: CANSRGDEQYF.